This T cell receptor (beta chain) derives from a study of Ad26.COV2.S vaccination and SARS-CoV-2 variants. Study context: Intramuscular Ad26.COV2.S at 5x10^10 or 1x10^11 viral particles.

The CDR3 consists of 13 residues. The germline V and J ends were trimmed by 7 bases and 3 bases, with 12 bases remaining between them. Treatment noted: around 19 received Ad26.COV2.S at low or high dose, single or two shots; 5 received placebo; per-sample allocation not given. At day 63 after the first vaccine or placebo injection, samples were drawn. Boston provided a donor who was an adult aged 18-55 years. The protocol was immunoSEQ multiplex PCR, while the TCRdb copy is restricted to in-frame clones and leaves out a portion. The sample carries about 400,000 clones, roughly 85% recorded once. Study-wide points: Researchers reported similar non-spike TCR breadth in vaccine and placebo recipients. Higher spike-specific TCR breadth was found in vaccine recipients than in placebo recipients.

On this clone itself: No antigen is known for it.

The chain uses TRBV12-3 or TRBV12-4 and TRBJ2-5; possibly TRBD1 for D (6 bases). The clonotype was recovered from a person between 18 and 59 years old who received the Ad26.COV2.S COVID-19 vaccine or a placebo. The specimen was peripheral blood, collected in a trial of Ad26.COV2.S vaccine versus placebo. The CDR3 here is CASMPRGKETQYF. CDR3 in DNA: TGTGCCAGCATGCCCAGGGGAAAAGAGACCCAGTACTTC.